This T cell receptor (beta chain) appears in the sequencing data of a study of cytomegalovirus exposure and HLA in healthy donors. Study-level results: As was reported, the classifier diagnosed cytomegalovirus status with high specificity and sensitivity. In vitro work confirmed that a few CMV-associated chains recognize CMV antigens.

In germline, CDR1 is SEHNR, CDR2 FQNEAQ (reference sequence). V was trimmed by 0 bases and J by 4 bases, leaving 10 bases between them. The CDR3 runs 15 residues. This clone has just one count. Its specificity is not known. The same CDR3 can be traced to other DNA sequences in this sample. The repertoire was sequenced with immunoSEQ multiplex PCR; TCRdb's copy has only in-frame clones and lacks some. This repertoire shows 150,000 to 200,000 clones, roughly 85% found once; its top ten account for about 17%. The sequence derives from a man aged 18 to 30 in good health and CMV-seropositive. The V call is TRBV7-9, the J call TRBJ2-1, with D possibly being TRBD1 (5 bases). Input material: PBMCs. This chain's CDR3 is CASSLAQGRYNEQFF. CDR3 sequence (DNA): TGTGCCAGCAGCTTAGCGCAGGGTCGATACAATGAGCAGTTCTTC.